This is a list of T cell receptor beta chains from one sample in a study of blood T cell repertoires in COVID-19. This table comes from immunoSEQ multiplex PCR, and its TCRdb copy is limited to in-frame clones, with some not included. The sample shows a few hundred thousand clones, more than 85% of them seen only once. The sequenced sample consisted of PBMCs or T cells enriched from blood (not recorded which). These receptors came from a woman aged 25 to 39 who had recovered from COVID-19. The CDR3 runs from the conserved cysteine through the conserved F or W. A D gene is named only where the DNA matches it firmly. Size is stated for part of the rows, as once, few or many counts, or as a class when the clone is expanded.

abundance,v_gene,d_gene,j_gene,CDR3aa,CDR3nt
-,TRBV5-4,TRBD1,TRBJ1-6,CASSPGTGVSPLHF,TGTGCCAGCAGCCCCGGGACAGGGGTATCACCCCTCCACTTT
-,TRBV7-2,TRBD2,TRBJ2-7,CASSPDSGSYEQYF,TGTGCCAGCAGCCCCGACAGCGGGAGCTACGAGCAGTACTTC
-,TRBV7-2,-,TRBJ2-7,CASSFSHSTYEQYF,TGTGCCAGCAGCTTCAGTCACAGCACCTACGAGCAGTACTTC
-,TRBV4-1,TRBD1,TRBJ1-2,CASSQDPGDRPHYGYTF,TGCGCCAGCAGCCAAGATCCGGGGGACAGGCCCCACTATGGCTACACCTTC
-,TRBV2,-,TRBJ1-2,CASTHSGQRGLESYGYTF,TGTGCCAGCACCCACTCCGGACAGAGGGGCTTAGAGAGCTATGGCTACACCTTC
-,TRBV6-6,-,TRBJ1-1,CATQGERGFIEAFF,TGTGCCACCCAAGGAGAGCGGGGTTTTATTGAAGCTTTCTTT
-,TRBV21-1,-,TRBJ2-3,CASSLRLAGETDTQYF,TGTGCCAGCAGCCTTCGACTAGCGGGAGAAACAGATACGCAGTATTTT
-,TRBV4-3,-,TRBJ1-1,CASSQARDTEAFF,TGCGCCAGCAGCCAAGCGCGGGACACTGAAGCTTTCTTT
-,TRBV7-7,TRBD2,TRBJ2-5,CASSLGRLAAKETQYF,TGTGCTAGCAGCTTGGGAAGACTAGCGGCTAAAGAGACCCAGTACTTC
-,TRBV11-2,-,TRBJ2-1,CASTLRGREGNEQFF,TGTGCCAGCACCCTTAGGGGGCGGGAAGGAAATGAGCAGTTCTTC
-,TRBV19,TRBD2,TRBJ2-2,CASHSSWGGTGELFF,TGTGCCAGCCACTCTTCATGGGGGGGCACCGGGGAGCTGTTTTTT
-,TRBV15,TRBD1,TRBJ2-1,CATSREDRIPRGQFF,TGTGCCACCAGCAGGGAGGACAGGATTCCGCGAGGGCAGTTCTTC
-,TRBV6-5,-,TRBJ1-2,CASSYQPVGGYGYTF,TGTGCCAGCAGTTACCAACCCGTCGGAGGGTATGGCTACACCTTC
-,TRBV9,-,TRBJ2-3,CASSDWGLRTDTQYF,TGTGCCAGCAGCGACTGGGGGCTTAGGACAGATACGCAGTATTTT
-,TRBV3-1/TRBV3-2,TRBD1,TRBJ2-1,CASSLRGSGYNEQFF,TGTGCCAGCAGCCTCAGGGGGTCTGGGTACAATGAGCAGTTCTTC
-,TRBV5-1,-,TRBJ2-6,CASSIDSHSGANVLTF,TGCGCCAGCAGCATAGACAGCCACTCTGGGGCCAACGTCCTGACTTTC
-,TRBV28,TRBD1,TRBJ1-4,CASSLIAAGQDSNEKLFF,TGTGCCAGCAGTTTGATTGCGGCGGGACAGGACTCAAATGAAAAACTGTTTTTT
-,TRBV9,TRBD2,TRBJ2-7,CASSVGLAGYEQYF,TGTGCCAGCAGCGTGGGACTAGCAGGCTACGAGCAGTACTTC
few,TRBV6-5,-,TRBJ2-7,CASSYVTGWEQYF,TGTGCCAGCAGTTACGTCACAGGGTGGGAGCAGTACTTC
-,TRBV27,TRBD1,TRBJ1-5,CASSLWPPGWTGNTDNQPQHF,TGTGCCAGCAGTTTATGGCCGCCCGGCTGGACAGGCAATACCGACAATCAGCCCCAGCATTTT
-,TRBV18,TRBD2,TRBJ2-1,CASSPPSSGGGNEQFF,TGTGCCAGCTCACCACCGTCTAGCGGGGGGGGCAATGAGCAGTTCTTC
-,TRBV19,-,TRBJ1-4,CASNRVGGEKLFF,TGTGCCAGTAACAGGGTCGGAGGTGAAAAACTGTTTTTT
once,TRBV7-3,-,TRBJ1-2,CASSLGGLREGYTF,TGTGCCAGCAGCTTAGGGGGCCTCAGAGAGGGCTACACCTTC
once,TRBV28,TRBD2,TRBJ2-1,CASSLLAGGPSEQFF,TGTGCCAGCAGTTTACTAGCGGGGGGGCCCAGTGAGCAGTTCTTC
-,TRBV4-1,-,TRBJ1-1,CASSRGGTEAFF,TGCGCCAGCAGCCGCGGGGGGACTGAAGCTTTCTTT
-,TRBV5-5,TRBD1,TRBJ1-2,CASSTGTASYGYTF,TGTGCCAGCAGTACCGGGACAGCTTCTTATGGCTACACCTTC
-,TRBV19,-,TRBJ1-2,CASRRGGENYGYTF,TGTGCCAGTAGGCGGGGAGGGGAGAACTATGGCTACACCTTC
-,TRBV2,-,TRBJ2-1,CASAGPGNEQFF,TGTGCCAGCGCGGGACCAGGGAATGAGCAGTTCTTC
once,TRBV2,-,TRBJ1-2,CASSPRQTGYTF,TGTGCCAGCAGTCCCAGACAGACCGGCTACACCTTC
-,TRBV4-2,TRBD1,TRBJ1-2,CASSLDRVGYGYTF,TGTGCCAGCAGCCTGGACAGGGTCGGATATGGCTACACCTTC
-,TRBV27,-,TRBJ1-2,CASSSLVNYGYTF,TGTGCCAGCAGTTCTTTAGTGAACTATGGCTACACCTTC
-,TRBV28,TRBD1,TRBJ1-3,CASSSLGQGSGNTIYF,TGTGCCAGCAGTTCATTAGGACAGGGGAGTGGAAACACCATATATTTT
-,TRBV4-3,TRBD2,TRBJ2-7,CASSHTTGGELYEQYF,TGCGCCAGCAGCCACACGACGGGGGGAGAACTCTACGAGCAGTACTTC
-,TRBV7-2,TRBD2,TRBJ2-2,CASSYPGTSGYTGELFF,TGTGCCAGCAGCTACCCCGGGACTAGCGGATACACCGGGGAGCTGTTTTTT
-,TRBV2,-,TRBJ1-1,CASTLEDLNTEAFF,TGTGCCAGCACCCTAGAGGATTTGAACACTGAAGCTTTCTTT
-,TRBV28,TRBD1,TRBJ1-5,CASRADRVQPQHF,TGTGCCAGCAGGGCCGACAGGGTTCAGCCCCAGCATTTT
-,TRBV27,-,TRBJ2-1,CASSLLPGISYNEQFF,TGTGCCAGCAGTTTACTCCCCGGGATCTCCTACAATGAGCAGTTCTTC
-,TRBV9,-,TRBJ1-1,CASSVGHTNTEAFF,TGTGCCAGCAGCGTAGGTCACACGAACACTGAAGCTTTCTTT
few,TRBV4-1,-,TRBJ2-1,CASSQVGGDPYNEQFF,TGCGCCAGCAGCCAAGTAGGGGGGGACCCCTACAATGAGCAGTTCTTC
-,TRBV7-2,-,TRBJ2-1,CASSLEQSTYNEQFF,TGTGCCAGCAGCTTAGAACAGAGCACCTACAATGAGCAGTTCTTC